The rows below give T cell receptor beta chains drawn from one sample of a study of cytomegalovirus exposure and HLA in healthy donors. Assay used: immunoSEQ multiplex PCR; TCRdb lists only in-frame clones, some missing. Listed are about 35,000 clones; roughly 3.2% falls within the top ten. The sequenced material came from PBMCs. Receptors were obtained from a man in his forties in good health and CMV-seronegative. Both conserved end residues are part of each CDR3. Fields, in order: D gene, V gene, J gene, CDR3 protein, CDR3 DNA. D genes are given only for firm matches.

D gene: TRBD2
V gene: TRBV7-2
J gene: TRBJ2-7
CDR3 protein: CASSSRTSGRFAYEQYF
CDR3 DNA: TGTGCCAGCAGCTCGCGGACTAGCGGGAGGTTCGCCTACGAGCAGTACTTC

D gene: -
V gene: TRBV29-1
J gene: TRBJ1-1
CDR3 protein: CSVEANTEAFF
CDR3 DNA: TGCAGCGTTGAGGCTAACACTGAAGCTTTCTTT

D gene: -
V gene: TRBV5-1
J gene: TRBJ1-3
CDR3 protein: CASSLAGSGNTIYF
CDR3 DNA: TGCGCCAGCAGCTTGGCAGGTTCCGGAAACACCATATATTTT

D gene: -
V gene: TRBV9
J gene: TRBJ2-7
CDR3 protein: CASSVVSANAYEQYF
CDR3 DNA: TGTGCCAGCAGCGTAGTTAGCGCGAACGCCTACGAGCAGTACTTC

D gene: -
V gene: TRBV4-1
J gene: TRBJ1-5
CDR3 protein: CASSQGPGKITISNQPQHF
CDR3 DNA: TGCGCCAGCAGCCAAGGCCCCGGGAAGATAACAATAAGCAATCAGCCCCAGCATTTT

D gene: -
V gene: TRBV7-2
J gene: TRBJ2-5
CDR3 protein: CASSVQGEETQYF
CDR3 DNA: TGTGCCAGCAGCGTACAGGGTGAAGAGACCCAGTACTTC

D gene: TRBD1
V gene: TRBV30
J gene: TRBJ2-3
CDR3 protein: CAWSARQGDADTQYF
CDR3 DNA: TGTGCCTGGAGTGCAAGACAGGGGGACGCAGATACGCAGTATTTT

D gene: TRBD2
V gene: TRBV11-3
J gene: TRBJ2-7
CDR3 protein: CASSSWTSGGRDEQYF
CDR3 DNA: TGTGCCAGCAGCTCCTGGACTAGCGGGGGGAGGGACGAGCAGTACTTC

D gene: TRBD1
V gene: TRBV7-3
J gene: TRBJ1-2
CDR3 protein: CASSSGGTDYTF
CDR3 DNA: TGTGCCAGCAGTTCGGGGGGGACAGACTACACCTTC

D gene: TRBD2
V gene: TRBV30
J gene: TRBJ2-1
CDR3 protein: CAWGAGGSNEQFF
CDR3 DNA: TGTGCCTGGGGCGCGGGAGGGTCCAATGAGCAGTTCTTC

D gene: -
V gene: TRBV20-1
J gene: TRBJ1-2
CDR3 protein: CSADRGDGYTF
CDR3 DNA: TGCAGTGCTGACCGAGGTGATGGCTACACCTTC

D gene: -
V gene: TRBV5-4
J gene: TRBJ1-1
CDR3 protein: CASSLGQMNTEAFF
CDR3 DNA: TGTGCCAGCAGCTTGGGGCAAATGAACACTGAAGCTTTCTTT

D gene: -
V gene: TRBV28
J gene: TRBJ1-5
CDR3 protein: CASSSDWRSKPQHF
CDR3 DNA: TGTGCCAGCAGTTCCGACTGGAGGTCGAAGCCCCAGCATTTT

D gene: -
V gene: TRBV28
J gene: TRBJ2-1
CDR3 protein: CASRQGIMNEQFF
CDR3 DNA: TGTGCCAGCAGGCAGGGGATTATGAATGAGCAGTTCTTC

D gene: TRBD2
V gene: TRBV29-1
J gene: TRBJ2-2
CDR3 protein: CRDLLAGLAGRANTGELFF
CDR3 DNA: TGCAGAGATTTATTAGCCGGTCTAGCGGGACGAGCGAACACCGGGGAGCTGTTTTTT

D gene: -
V gene: TRBV5-1
J gene: TRBJ2-1
CDR3 protein: CASSTRSYNEQFF
CDR3 DNA: TGCGCCAGCAGCACTAGATCCTACAATGAGCAGTTCTTC